The following is a T cell receptor (beta chain) sequence with its context. The source of the sample is a study of radiotherapy plus CTLA-4 blockade in lung cancer. Germline CDR1 reads MDHEN; CDR2 reads SYDVKM. After removal of 4 bases from V and 1 base from J, the junction contained 10 bases not matched to a gene. CDR3 length equals 16 residues. Sequenced by immunoSEQ multiplex PCR; TCRdb stores in-frame clones only, minus some. The repertoire has 120,000 or so clones, around 75% of them found once; the top ten carry approximately 5.2%. The origin of this receptor is a human donor with non-small cell lung cancer who had a partial response to radiotherapy plus ipilimumab. V and J are TRBV28 and TRBJ2-7, with 7 bases identical to TRBD1. The starting material was peripheral blood, obtained from a patient treated with radiotherapy plus ipilimumab. The CDR3, as DNA: TGTGCCAGCAGTTCAATCGACAGGGTTGGGTCCTACGAGCAGTACTTC. Encoded protein: CASSSIDRVGSYEQYF.